This T cell receptor (beta chain) came from a study of regulatory T cells in long-lasting Graves disease. Specified time point: persistent/refractory GD, antithyroid drugs over 5 years with positive TRAb. RNA from PBMCs was the source of the TCR library. Germline values: CDR1 KGHDR, CDR2 SFDVKD. The V gene end was trimmed by 6 bases and the J gene end by 1 base; junction bases not matched to a gene: 5. CDR3 size: 14 residues. To make TCR beta libraries, researchers used iRepertoire HTBI primers and Arm-PCR of CDR3 regions. TCRdb itself ran the multiplex PCR reads through MiXCR, one entry per CDR3 protein. This repertoire shows approximately 400,000 distinct CDR3 sequences, under 25% found once; its top ten account for under 25%.

Sequencing used peripheral blood mononuclear cells (PBMCs), obtained when the disease was refractory, from a patient treated with antithyroid drugs. The sequence was collected from a female donor with Graves disease. The V gene is TRBV24-1, the J gene TRBJ2-7, with 7 bases lining up with TRBD1. This CDR3 reads CATSLWDRSYEQYF. CDR3 nucleotide sequence: TGTGCCACCAGTCTCTGGGACAGATCCTACGAGCAGTACTTC.